These 12 T cell receptor beta chains share one sample of origin, sequenced in a study of cytomegalovirus exposure and HLA in healthy donors. PCR amplification relied on 60 Vbeta primers (plus 13 Jbeta primers). Generated by immunoSEQ multiplex PCR, the TCRdb table keeps only in-frame clones and is missing some. The sample yields around 150,000 clones, around 80% seen once. The sequenced sample consisted of PBMCs. The receptors derive from a man aged 18-30 years in good health and CMV-seropositive.

The chain recombines TRBV5-6 with TRBJ2-3; no clear D gene. Trimming removed 4 bases at V and 0 bases at J, with 3 bases between. CDR1 is SGHDT, CDR2 YYEEEE, per germline. The CDR3 consists of 12 residues. The CDR3 bases are TGTGCCAGCAGCGGCAGCACAGATACGCAGTATTTT. Translated, it gives CASSGSTDTQYF.

This chain joins TRBV25-1 and TRBJ2-1, with a possible D match to TRBD2 (5 bases). This CDR3 has 17 residues. The V and J ends lost 3 bases and 3 bases respectively, with 18 bases between them. From germline, CDR1 is MGHDK and CDR2 SYGVNS. The CDR3 DNA follows: TGTGCCAGCAGTGATGTAGTAGCGAGCTCACACTACAATGAGCAGTTCTTC. Its protein product is CASSDVVASSHYNEQFF.

This chain joins TRBV7-9 and TRBJ2-7; 13 nucleotides agree with TRBD2. The germline gives CDR1 SEHNR, CDR2 FQNEAQ (reference sequence). CDR3 size: 16 residues. V trimming: 4 bases; J trimming: 4 bases; junction bases outside the gene matches: 7. DNA for the CDR3: TGTGCCAGCAGCTGGGGACTAGCGGGGAATTTATACGAGCAGTACTTC. Its translation: CASSWGLAGNLYEQYF.

The chain recombines TRBV6-1 with TRBJ2-3; 7 positions agree with TRBD2. V lost 2 bases, J lost 2 bases, and 7 bases stayed unmatched. The CDR3 has 16 amino acids. From germline, CDR1 is MNHNS and CDR2 SASEGT. Written as DNA, the CDR3 is TGTGCCAGCAGTGAAACGGCGGGAGCGCACACAGATACGCAGTATTTT. This encodes CASSETAGAHTDTQYF.

The CDR3 loop reads CSVGTSGVGELFF. The CDR3 coding sequence is TGCAGCGTGGGGACTAGTGGGGTCGGGGAGCTGTTTTTT. The V gene is TRBV29-1, the J gene TRBJ2-2; 8 bases line up with TRBD2. The V gene's germline CDR1 is SQVTM and CDR2 ANQGSEA. The CDR3 runs 13 residues. V shed 6 bases and J 7 bases; nucleotides not matched to a gene: 7.

About this clone itself: Different DNA sequences within this sample yield the same CDR3. CDR3 sequence: CASSATENTEAFF. Here the CDR3 DNA reads TGTGCCAGTAGTGCAACAGAGAACACTGAAGCTTTCTTT. This sequence joins TRBV19 and TRBJ1-1; D is uncertain. The ends were cut back, 5 bases at V and 1 base at J, with 8 bases in the middle. Per germline, CDR1 LNHDA and CDR2 SQIVND (reference sequence). This CDR3 has 13 amino acids.

V and J are TRBV6-1 and TRBJ1-5, with D perhaps TRBD1 (6 bases). This CDR3 spans 14 amino acids. V lost 4 bases and J 0 bases, leaving 7 bases between the germline ends. Germline CDR1 and CDR2: MNHNS and SASEGT. The CDR3 sequence is CASSGQASNQPQHF. In nucleotides, the CDR3 is TGTGCCAGCAGTGGACAGGCTAGCAATCAGCCCCAGCATTTT.

The gene calls are TRBV11-2 and TRBJ1-2; 7 nucleotides match TRBD1. The CDR3 sequence is 15 residues long. CDR1 and CDR2 from the germline V gene are SGHAT and FQNNGV. The V and J ends lost 4 bases and 7 bases, in that order; junction bases with no gene match: 12. The CDR3 bases are TGTGCCAGCAGCTCCAACAGGGGAAGTATAGGTGGCTACACCTTC. This encodes CASSSNRGSIGGYTF.

The chain is built from TRBV10-2 and TRBJ2-5; 15 nucleotides match TRBD2. The trim removed 6 bases at V and 0 bases at J, leaving 8 bases unmatched. This CDR3 spans 18 amino acids. In germline, CDR1 is WSHSY, CDR2 SAAADI. CDR3 nucleotide sequence: TGCGCCAGCAGCGATGGGGGGACTAGCGGGGGGTACCAAGAGACCCAGTACTTC. This sequence encodes CASSDGGTSGGYQETQYF.

The chain uses TRBV4-1 and TRBJ2-1; D gene ambiguous. Germline-derived CDR1 and CDR2 are MGHRA and YSYEKL. Trimming shortened V by 1 base and J by 0 bases, and 10 bases separated the two germline ends. The CDR3 sequence is 16 residues long. This CDR3 reads CASSQVDILSYNEQFF. In nucleotides, the CDR3 is TGCGCCAGCAGCCAAGTAGACATACTCTCCTACAATGAGCAGTTCTTC.

The gene calls are TRBV6-4 and TRBJ1-6; 7 nucleotides line up with TRBD1. The CDR3 has 14 amino acids. V shed 8 bases, J shed 3 bases, and the junction held 4 bases outside the gene matches. CDR1 and CDR2 from the germline V gene are MRHNA and SNTAGT. This CDR3 is CASGTDSYNSPLHF. CDR3 DNA: TGTGCCAGCGGGACAGACAGCTATAATTCACCCCTCCACTTT.

The chain couples TRBV11-2 to TRBJ2-5; 7 nucleotides line up with TRBD1. The length of the CDR3 is 14 residues. V shed 1 base and J 5 bases; nucleotides not matched to a gene: 4. The germline gives CDR1 SGHAT, CDR2 FQNNGV. CDR3 protein: CASSLGQGLETQYF. CDR3 coding DNA: TGTGCCAGCAGCTTAGGACAGGGATTGGAGACCCAGTACTTC.